One sample yielded the 10 T cell receptor beta chains listed below, sequenced in a study of T-cell memory formation after mild COVID-19. TCRdb reprocessed the 5' RACE reads with MiXCR, giving one entry per CDR3 protein. This sample has under 450,000 distinct CDR3 sequences, with roughly 14% found just once. The sample taken for sequencing was PBMCs or a T cell subset sorted from them (not recorded which). The source is a man aged 18 to 29 who had mild COVID-19 (a few samples of this study predate the infection). Cell type and time point are not known.

This clonotype was seen a handful of times. The chain uses TRBV20-1 and TRBJ1-2; D gene ambiguous. The CDR3 is made up of 13 amino acids. Between the trimmed V and J ends, which lost 6 bases and 8 bases, there was a span of 19 bases. CDR1 is DFQATT, CDR2 SNEGSKA, per germline (reference sequence). In DNA, the CDR3 is TGCAGTGCCACTACCCCAAGGGCCGGCGGCTACACCTTC. Translating it yields CSATTPRAGGYTF.

This clonotype appeared a few times. The rearrangement uses TRBV15 and TRBJ2-1; 10 bases match TRBD1. The CDR3 totals 17 residues. The V gene's germline CDR1 is LNHNV and CDR2 YYDKDF (reference sequence). Germline trimming cut 0 bases from V and 4 bases from J; bases unmatched to any gene: 6. The DNA for the CDR3 is TGTGCCACCAGCAGAGATACTGGACAGGGGGTATACAATGAGCAGTTCTTC. Translated, it gives CATSRDTGQGVYNEQFF.

There are a few counts of this clonotype. The chain has TRBV7-2 and TRBJ2-1; 11 bases align to TRBD2. V lost 3 bases to trimming and J lost 5 bases; unmatched junction nucleotides: 9. CDR3 length: 17 amino acids. Germline V CDR1 and CDR2: SGHTA, FQGNSA. The CDR3: CASSFSISGGENNEQFF. The CDR3 region has the DNA TGTGCCAGCAGCTTTTCAATTAGCGGGGGGGAGAACAATGAGCAGTTCTTC.

This clonotype was seen a few times. This chain uses TRBV7-2 with TRBJ2-1; 7 bases are a match to TRBD1. The trim removed 1 base at V and 10 bases at J, leaving 10 bases unmatched. Germline CDR1 reads SGHTA; CDR2 reads FQGNSA. There are 15 residues in the CDR3. The DNA of the CDR3 is TGTGCCAGCAGCTTAGTGGGGACAGAGGGGTACGAGCAGTTCTTC. It encodes CASSLVGTEGYEQFF.

The chain employs TRBV4-1 and TRBJ2-2; TRBD1 aligns across 11 bases. Trimming at V came to 4 bases and at J to 6 bases, leaving 13 bases not matched to a gene. The germline CDR1 and CDR2 sequences are MGHRA and YSYEKL. This CDR3 is 18 amino acids long. The CDR3 protein is CASSLIRTGGGSAGELFF. The CDR3 nucleotides are TGCGCCAGCAGCCTCATCAGGACAGGGGGCGGTTCCGCCGGGGAGCTGTTTTTT.

This clonotype has only a few counts. The chain combines TRBV6-2 or TRBV6-3 with TRBJ2-7; D call uncertain. Trimming cost V 4 bases and J 7 bases, with 17 bases left between them. This CDR3 is built from 14 residues. Germline CDR1 MNHEY, CDR2 SVGEGT. The CDR3 loop reads CASSFAGRDLEQYV. In DNA form, the CDR3 reads TGTGCCAGCAGTTTTGCCGGAAGGGATTTGGAGCAGTACGTC.

CDR3 sequence: CASSLEVAGNTQYF. The CDR3 nucleotides are TGCGCCAGCAGCTTGGAAGTGGCAGGGAATACGCAGTATTTT. The V gene is TRBV5-1, the J gene TRBJ2-3; a possible D gene is TRBD1 (5 bases). Trimming took 0 bases from V and 7 from J, leaving 12 bases between them. The CDR3 sequence is 14 residues long. Per the germline V gene, CDR1 is SGHRS and CDR2 is YFSETQ.

This chain connects TRBV9 to TRBJ2-5; D unclear. The V end lost 3 bases, the J end lost 5 bases, and 14 bases lay between the germline ends. Looked up from germline, CDR1 is SGDLS and CDR2 is YYNGEE. The CDR3 consists of 14 residues. The CDR3 here is CASSDSFRLETQYF. The CDR3, as DNA: TGTGCCAGCAGCGACTCCTTTCGTTTGGAGACCCAGTACTTC.

This clonotype appeared a few times. The chain employs TRBV5-1 and TRBJ2-1; TRBD1 agrees at 8 bases. The germline V gene has CDR1 SGHRS and CDR2 YFSETQ. CDR3 length: 16 residues. The V and J ends lost 3 bases and 6 bases, in that order; junction bases with no gene match: 11. CDR3 residues: CASSSTRQGNFNEQFF. The CDR3 nucleotides are TGCGCCAGCAGCTCCACTCGACAGGGGAACTTCAATGAGCAGTTCTTC.

The chain couples TRBV27 to TRBJ1-1; D is ambiguous. Germline V gives CDR1 MNHEY, CDR2 SMNVEV (reference sequence). This CDR3 has 18 amino acids. Trimming left V 3 bases short and J 1 base short, with 21 bases between. CDR3 nucleotides: TGTGCCAGCAGTTTTTTGTGGGGTGGAAGACCCGGGAACACTGAAGCTTTCTTT. This sequence encodes CASSFLWGGRPGNTEAFF.